Here is one T cell receptor (beta chain) with its context. Its antigen is unknown. This entry is derived from a study of beta chain features in type 1 diabetes. Across the study: Taken together, all samples contributed 107,917,701 examined sorted cells. Overall study results and limits: Sampled from patients, naive, central memory and Treg TCRB repertoires appeared more similar than those sampled from healthy donors. More deletions and fewer insertions at VDJ junctions were seen in type 1 diabetes patients.

Looked up from germline, CDR1 is SEHNR and CDR2 is FQNEAQ (reference sequence). This CDR3 comprises 16 residues. V lost 0 bases to trimming and J lost 0 bases, with 9 bases between them. As every portion of the isolated RNA was reverse transcribed, the sequencing read expressed TCRB transcripts. Naive, central memory and regulatory T cell samples averaged around 3.3 million reads. Produced via immunoSEQ multiplex PCR; TCRdb's table is partial and in-frame only. The table lists about 900,000 clones, roughly a sixth of them singletons. The sequenced sample consisted of naive CD4+ T cells from blood. The chain carries TRBV7-9 and TRBJ2-1; D uncertain. The sequence was obtained from a woman aged 18-35 years in good health. CDR3 coding DNA: TGTGCCAGCAGCTTAGCCGTTCTAACCTCCTACAATGAGCAGTTCTTC. This codes for CASSLAVLTSYNEQFF.